Below, 11 T cell receptor beta chains from the same sample are listed, as sequenced in a study of OX40 agonist ivuxolimab in advanced cancers. Assay: immunoSEQ multiplex PCR; the TCRdb copy retains only in-frame clones and omits some. The data hold 45,000 to 60,000 clones, with 88% observed a single time. The sequencing here drew on CD4+ or CD8+ T cells sorted from blood, taken in a trial of the OX40 agonist ivuxolimab. Receptors originate from an adult with an advanced solid tumor such as melanoma, head and neck, liver or kidney cancer.

J is TRBJ1-2 and V is TRBV6-6; 9 bases map to TRBD1. Germline assignment: CDR1 MNHNY and CDR2 SVGAGI (reference sequence). The ends lost 4 bases at V and 2 bases at J; junction bases unmatched: 8. The CDR3 contains 16 residues. The CDR3: CASSSTPGQGNYGYTF. DNA of the CDR3: TGTGCCAGCAGTTCTACCCCAGGACAGGGGAACTATGGCTACACCTTC.

This clone has only a few counts. V gene TRBV27 combines with J gene TRBJ2-7; 10 bases fit TRBD1. Germline trimming cut 5 bases from V and 2 bases from J; bases unmatched to any gene: 3. The length of the CDR3 is 14 residues. Germline CDR1 MNHEY, CDR2 SMNVEV (reference sequence). CDR3 coding DNA: TGTGCCAGCAGTCACGGACAGGGGGCCTACGAGCAGTACTTC. Its translation is CASSHGQGAYEQYF.

The rearrangement joins TRBV10-3 to TRBJ2-5; TRBD2 matches at 8 bases. Germline CDR1 reads ENHRY; CDR2 reads SYGVKD. J gave up 1 base and V 4 bases, and 5 bases lay outside the gene matches. The CDR3 length is 15 residues. CDR3 residues: CAISGGAGAQETQYF. The CDR3 DNA sequence: TGTGCCATCAGTGGTGGAGCGGGAGCCCAAGAGACCCAGTACTTC.

The V call is TRBV7-8, the J call TRBJ2-2; D is ambiguous. The CDR3 is made up of 15 amino acids. V lost 5 bases to trimming and J lost 1 base, with 11 bases between them. Germline lookup yields CDR1 SGHVS and CDR2 FQNEAQ. CDR3 nucleotides: TGTGCCAGCAGCCCCTATAGGGTGAACACCGGGGAGCTGTTTTTT. Translation: CASSPYRVNTGELFF.

The chain combines TRBV4-2 with TRBJ2-7; 7 nucleotides align to TRBD2. The length of the CDR3 is 15 residues. Germline CDR1 LGHNA, CDR2 YNFKEQ. J gave up 4 bases and V 3 bases, and 9 bases lay outside the gene matches. In DNA, the CDR3 is TGTGCCAGCAGCCAGGCGGGGGACTCCAGATACGAGCAGTACTTC. Translated, it gives CASSQAGDSRYEQYF.

This clone was detected once. The chain employs TRBV7-2 and TRBJ2-1; 9 nucleotides match TRBD2. The CDR3 covers 16 residues. The trim removed 2 bases at V and 0 bases at J, leaving 2 bases unmatched. From germline, CDR1 is SGHTA and CDR2 FQGNSA. CDR3 sequence reads: CASSLLAGSSYNEQFF. For the CDR3, the DNA is TGTGCCAGCAGCTTACTAGCGGGGAGCTCCTACAATGAGCAGTTCTTC.

The chain employs TRBV6-5 and TRBJ2-2; D unresolved. Looked up from germline, CDR1 is MNHEY and CDR2 is SVGAGI. Trimming left V 5 bases short and J 2 bases short, with 9 bases between. The CDR3 runs 14 residues. DNA for the CDR3: TGTGCCAGCAGTAAACATCGTAACACCGGGGAGCTGTTTTTT. It yields the protein CASSKHRNTGELFF.

V usage is TRBV28 and J usage is TRBJ1-3, with TRBD1 as a possible D gene (5 bases). The CDR3 sequence is 15 residues long. Trimming took off 6 bases at V and 0 bases at J, with 12 bases between the two ends. CDR1 is MDHEN and CDR2 is SYDVKM in the germline V gene. This CDR3 is CASREGTYSGNTIYF. DNA for the CDR3: TGTGCCAGCAGAGAAGGGACTTACTCTGGAAACACCATATATTTT.

The chain combines TRBV5-1 with TRBJ2-3, with D perhaps TRBD1 or TRBD2 (7 bases each). Germline assignment: CDR1 SGHRS and CDR2 YFSETQ. The CDR3 loop spans 15 amino acids. Between the trimmed V and J ends, which lost 4 bases and 6 bases, there was a span of 18 bases. CDR3 DNA sequence: TGCGCCAGCAGCGTTACAGGGGAGGGCGGGGATACGCAGTATTTT. Translating it yields CASSVTGEGGDTQYF.

The chain couples TRBV5-6 to TRBJ2-7; 8 positions agree with TRBD2. CDR3 length: 15 amino acids. Germline V CDR1 and CDR2: SGHDT, YYEEEE. The trim removed 3 bases at V and 5 bases at J, leaving 10 bases unmatched. The CDR3 coding sequence is TGTGCCAGCAGCTATTCCGGGACTAGAAGCCACGAGCAGTACTTC. It translates to CASSYSGTRSHEQYF. Combining the CDR3 with reference TRBV5-6 and TRBJ2-7 gives the whole variable domain DAGVTQSPTHLIKTRGQQVTLRCSPKSGHDTVSWYQQALGQGPQFIFQYYEEEERQRGNFPDRFSGHQFPNYSSELNVNALLLGDSALYLCASSYSGTRSHEQYFGPGTRLTVT.

V and J are TRBV5-5 and TRBJ2-2; tentatively, D is TRBD2 (6 bases). Germline CDR1 and CDR2: SGHKS and YYEKEE (reference sequence). V was trimmed by 1 base and J by 7 bases, leaving 14 bases between them. The CDR3 covers 15 residues. In nucleotides, the CDR3 is TGTGCCAGCAGCTTGTTTGGCAGGAGGGACGGGGAGCTGTTTTTT. Protein: CASSLFGRRDGELFF.